The 31 T cell receptor beta chains given below trace back to one sample, sequenced in a study of regulatory T cells in long-lasting Graves disease. Regarding time point: newly diagnosed GD, antithyroid drugs for less than 3 months. PBMC RNA was the source of the TCR library. Sequencing libraries for TCR beta were prepared with iRepertoire HTBI primers and Arm-PCR of CDR3 regions. TCRdb re-called the multiplex PCR reads with MiXCR, one entry per CDR3 protein. The table records about 530,000 distinct CDR3 sequences, about 16% of them present only once. These data also formed part of another study, on T cells in Graves' hyperthyroidism and ophthalmopathy.

This sample comprised peripheral blood mononuclear cells (PBMCs), obtained at new diagnosis, from a patient treated with antithyroid drugs. The receptors originated from a woman aged 40 to 65 with Graves disease.

This clonotype was seen many times. The genes are TRBV2 and TRBJ1-2; 10 nucleotides align to TRBD1. The CDR3 extends over 15 amino acids. Germline V CDR1 and CDR2: SNHLY, FYNNEI. The V segment lost 6 bases and the J segment 2 bases; nucleotides outside the gene matches: 6. Here the CDR3 reads CASRRDRGLNYGYTF. CDR3 DNA sequence: TGTGCCAGCAGGAGAGACAGGGGGCTAAACTATGGCTACACCTTC.

At least ten counts were recorded for this clonotype. This sequence joins TRBV11-2 and TRBJ1-1; D not resolved. The V end lost 3 bases, the J end lost 6 bases, and 11 bases lay between the germline ends. CDR3 size: 13 residues. CDR1 and CDR2 from the germline V gene are SGHAT and FQNNGV. For the CDR3, the DNA is TGTGCCAGCAGCTTTTTTAGAGGCGCTGAAGCTTTCTTT. It codes for CASSFFRGAEAFF.

The table lists this clonotype with many counts. The chain joins TRBV11-2 to TRBJ1-4; D uncertain. V lost 3 bases and J lost 8, with 10 bases in between. The CDR3 is made up of 13 amino acids. In germline, CDR1 is SGHAT, CDR2 FQNNGV. The CDR3 region is CASSFSTEEKLFF. CDR3 sequence (DNA): TGTGCCAGCAGCTTCTCTACGGAAGAAAAACTGTTTTTT.

This clonotype showed up just a few times. The chain is built from TRBV27 and TRBJ1-5, with 7 bases fitting TRBD1. Germline CDR1 MNHEY, CDR2 SMNVEV (reference sequence). This CDR3 contains 17 residues. V dropped 6 bases and J dropped 4; count of bases not matched to a gene: 15. In nucleotides, the CDR3 is TGTGCCAGCAGCCCCTCCCGAGACAGGGTGGGAAATCAGCCCCAGCATTTT. The encoded protein is CASSPSRDRVGNQPQHF.

This clonotype was seen many times. The chain links TRBV10-3 to TRBJ1-1; D remains unclear. Germline loops: CDR1 ENHRY, CDR2 SYGVKD. V gave up 7 bases and J gave up 4 bases, with 16 bases separating them. The CDR3 totals 14 residues. The CDR3, as DNA: TGTGCCATCAACCGGGGTACCCTGGGCACTGAAGCTTTCTTT. Its translation: CAINRGTLGTEAFF.

The chain employs TRBV18 and TRBJ1-1, with D unresolved. The CDR3 has 10 residues. The germline V gene has CDR1 KGHSH and CDR2 LQKENI. Trimming removed 6 bases from V and 7 bases from J, with 6 bases in between. The DNA for the CDR3 is TGTGCCAGCTCGGTTAATGAAGCTTTCTTT. This codes for CASSVNEAFF.

This chain joins TRBV7-3 and TRBJ2-1; D is possibly TRBD2 (6 bases). V lost 1 base to trimming and J lost 10 bases, with 11 bases between them. The germline V gene has CDR1 SGHTA and CDR2 FQGTGA. CDR3 length equals 13 residues. The DNA for the CDR3 is TGTGCCAGCAGCTTAAGTGGGGAGGAGGAGCAGTTCTTC. Translating gives CASSLSGEEEQFF.

This clonotype was recorded many times. The gene calls are TRBV28 and TRBJ1-2; no definite D call. V lost 1 base and J lost 4, with 4 bases in between. Germline V CDR1 and CDR2: MDHEN, SYDVKM. The CDR3 runs 12 residues. As DNA, the CDR3 is TGTGCCAGCAGTTTATTCCTCTATGGCTACACCTTC. Amino acids: CASSLFLYGYTF.

This sequence joins TRBV30 and TRBJ2-3, with D perhaps TRBD1 (6 bases). The CDR3 loop spans 12 amino acids. Trimming removed 7 bases from V and 4 bases from J, with 12 bases in between. Germline values: CDR1 GTSNPN, CDR2 SVGIG (reference sequence). The CDR3 DNA reads as TGTGCCTACGATACAGGGTCAGATACGCAGTATTTT. This translates into CAYDTGSDTQYF. Complete variable domain (other parts from reference TRBV30 and TRBJ2-3): SQTIHQWPATLVQPVGSPLSLECTVEGTSNPNLYWYRQAAGRGLQLLFYSVGIGQISSEVPQNLSASRPQDRQFILSSKKLLLSDSGFYLCAYDTGSDTQYFGPGTRLTVL.

This clonotype was detected ten times or more. J is TRBJ1-1 and V is TRBV2; 8 bases agree with TRBD1. The CDR3 spans 14 residues. Germline CDR1 SNHLY, CDR2 FYNNEI. V shed 7 bases and J 1 base; nucleotides not matched to a gene: 5. CDR3 DNA sequence: TGTGCCAGCAAAGGACAGGGCGGGAACACTGAAGCTTTCTTT. Translated, it gives CASKGQGGNTEAFF. Supplemented by reference TRBV2 and TRBJ1-1, the full variable domain reads EPEVTQTPSHQVTQMGQEVILRCVPISNHLYFYWYRQILGQKVEFLVSFYNNEISEKSEIFDDQFSVERPDGSNFTLKIRSTKLEDSAMYFCASKGQGGNTEAFFGQGTRLTVV.

This clonotype occurred many times. V usage is TRBV6-1 and J usage is TRBJ1-5, with D unclear. The V gene's germline CDR1 is MNHNS and CDR2 SASEGT. This CDR3 region has 17 residues. Trimming removed 2 bases from V and 0 bases from J, with 14 bases in between. The CDR3 reads CASSELPATYSNQPQHF. The CDR3 DNA sequence: TGTGCCAGCAGTGAATTGCCAGCCACATATAGCAATCAGCCCCAGCATTTT.

Only a few counts were recorded for this clonotype. This chain links TRBV4-1 with TRBJ1-2; the D gene is possibly TRBD1 (5 bases). CDR3 length: 15 residues. With 0 bases removed from V and 14 bases from J, the gap between germline ends came to 22 bases. Per germline, CDR1 MGHRA and CDR2 YSYEKL. The CDR3 here is CASSQDRGGATHRTF. Written as DNA, the CDR3 is TGCGCCAGCAGCCAAGATCGTGGGGGTGCGACCCACCGTACCTTC.

This chain joins TRBV15 and TRBJ2-7, with 7 bases lining up with TRBD1. The V gene's germline CDR1 is LNHNV and CDR2 YYDKDF (reference sequence). V dropped 4 bases and J dropped 7; count of bases not matched to a gene: 7. This CDR3 region has 13 residues. In nucleotides, the CDR3 is TGTGCCACCAGCAAGGTGGGCAGGGGGGAGCAGTACTTC. Protein: CATSKVGRGEQYF.

This chain links TRBV20-1 with TRBJ2-5; D gene unclear. This CDR3 comprises 11 residues. Germline assignment: CDR1 DFQATT and CDR2 SNEGSKA (reference sequence). Trimming left V 3 bases short and J 4 bases short, with 6 bases between. For the CDR3, the DNA is TGCAGTGCTAGCCCTGGAGAGACCCAGTACTTC. Translating gives CSASPGETQYF.

The V gene is TRBV10-3, the J gene TRBJ1-5; D uncertain. The CDR3 contains 14 residues. Trimming pared 0 bases from V and 5 bases from J, leaving 8 bases between. Germline values: CDR1 ENHRY, CDR2 SYGVKD. In nucleotides, the CDR3 is TGTGCCATCAGTGAGTCGACGTTTTATCAGCCCCAGCATTTT. Its translation is CAISESTFYQPQHF.

This clonotype showed up many times. The CDR3 DNA follows: TGCAGTGCTAGGGGGGTCAGCGAGCAGTACTTC. Translated: CSARGVSEQYF. The chain recombines TRBV20-1 with TRBJ2-7, with D possibly called TRBD1 or TRBD2 (5 bases each). V dropped 3 bases and J dropped 6 bases, with 9 bases sitting between them. The length of the CDR3 is 11 residues. The germline V gene encodes CDR1 DFQATT and CDR2 SNEGSKA (reference sequence).

The rearrangement joins TRBV18 to TRBJ2-7, with TRBD2 as a possible D gene (5 bases). CDR3 length: 16 amino acids. V lost 5 bases to trimming and J lost 3 bases, with 20 bases between them. CDR1 and CDR2 from the germline V gene are KGHSH and LQKENI. CDR3 residues: CASSSAGIPRGYEQYF. The DNA of the CDR3 is TGTGCCAGCTCATCAGCCGGGATTCCTCGCGGCTACGAGCAGTACTTC.

The genes are TRBV28 and TRBJ2-2; D possibly matches TRBD1 or TRBD2 (6 bases each). Trimming left V 9 bases short and J 2 bases short, with 13 bases between. The CDR3 has 14 amino acids. The V gene's germline CDR1 is MDHEN and CDR2 SYDVKM. The CDR3: CASRRGPNTGELFF. As DNA, the CDR3 is TGTGCCAGTAGACGGGGGCCCAACACCGGGGAGCTGTTTTTT.

This clonotype was observed at least ten times. This sequence joins TRBV2 and TRBJ1-5; D is ambiguous. Germline V gene data show CDR1 as SNHLY and CDR2 as FYNNEI. The V gene lost 5 bases and the J gene lost 1 base, with 9 bases spanning the gap. The CDR3 runs 14 residues. CDR3 sequence reads: CASSRSGSNQPQHF. CDR3 nucleotide sequence: TGTGCCAGCAGTCGATCCGGGAGCAATCAGCCCCAGCATTTT.

This clonotype was seen a handful of times. This sequence joins TRBV19 and TRBJ1-3, with D unresolved. The CDR3 is made up of 14 amino acids. CDR1 is LNHDA, CDR2 SQIVND, per germline (reference sequence). V dropped 0 bases and J dropped 0 bases, with 3 bases sitting between them. This chain's CDR3 is CASSIESSGNTIYF. In nucleotides, the CDR3 is TGTGCCAGTAGTATAGAAAGCTCTGGAAACACCATATATTTT.

This clonotype appeared many times. This sequence joins TRBV20-1 and TRBJ1-2; the D gene is possibly TRBD1 (5 bases). Germline CDR1 and CDR2: DFQATT and SNEGSKA (reference sequence). The CDR3 has 15 amino acids. The ends were cut back, 0 bases at V and 0 bases at J, with 11 bases in the middle. The CDR3 spells CSARDSKGPNYGYTF. CDR3 in DNA: TGCAGTGCTAGAGATAGTAAGGGACCTAACTATGGCTACACCTTC.

This clonotype has only a few counts. The chain uses TRBV7-8 and TRBJ2-5; D possibly corresponds to TRBD1 (6 bases). The CDR3 contains 16 residues. CDR1 is SGHVS and CDR2 is FQNEAQ in the germline V gene. V was shortened by 5 bases and J by 5 bases, with 21 bases between the two germline ends. The DNA of the CDR3 is TGTGCCAGCAGCCAATCCATCTGGACAGACCGGGAGACCCAGTACTTC. Translating it yields CASSQSIWTDRETQYF.

This clonotype was counted ten times or more. The V and J genes are TRBV2 and TRBJ1-3; weak D call: TRBD1 (6 bases). There are 15 residues in the CDR3. V lost 3 bases and J lost 4, with 13 bases in between. Per the germline V gene, CDR1 is SNHLY and CDR2 is FYNNEI. The CDR3 nucleotides are TGTGCCAGCAGTGATGAGGGGGGTGGAGGAAACACCATATATTTT. Protein sequence: CASSDEGGGGNTIYF.

This clonotype has more than one count but fewer than ten. The chain links TRBV20-1 to TRBJ1-6; 9 nucleotides line up with TRBD1. The CDR3 has 15 amino acids. Germline lookup yields CDR1 DFQATT and CDR2 SNEGSKA (reference sequence). With 4 bases clipped from V and 5 bases from J, the junction kept 6 bases outside the gene matches. CDR3 loop: CSAKRQGVDNSPLHF. CDR3 nucleotides: TGCAGTGCTAAAAGACAGGGGGTCGATAATTCACCCCTCCACTTT.

The chain links TRBV19 to TRBJ2-5; TRBD2 is a possible D gene (6 bases). The CDR3 has 13 amino acids. Looked up from germline, CDR1 is LNHDA and CDR2 is SQIVND (reference sequence). V lost 4 bases and J lost 5, with 11 bases in between. In nucleotides, the CDR3 is TGTGCCAGTAGTACTACTAGCATGGAGACCCAGTACTTC. Translation: CASSTTSMETQYF.

This clonotype was recorded at least ten times. This chain joins TRBV28 and TRBJ2-7, with D unresolved. The CDR3 covers 14 residues. V lost 5 bases and J 4 bases, leaving 15 bases between the germline ends. CDR1 MDHEN and CDR2 SYDVKM come from the germline V gene. The chain's CDR3 is CASSDNLGPYEQYF. The CDR3 coding sequence is TGTGCCAGCAGTGATAATCTGGGTCCTTACGAGCAGTACTTC.

This clonotype was found a few times. The rearrangement links TRBV9 to TRBJ1-1; perhaps TRBD1 as D (5 bases). This CDR3 has 14 residues. The V end lost 0 bases, the J end lost 5 bases, and 11 bases lay between the germline ends. Germline CDR1 reads SGDLS; CDR2 reads YYNGEE. This chain's CDR3 is CASSVAGVETEAFF. In nucleotides, the CDR3 is TGTGCCAGCAGCGTAGCGGGGGTCGAGACTGAAGCTTTCTTT.

This clonotype was seen only a few times. The chain recombines TRBV25-1 with TRBJ2-2; D possibly corresponds to TRBD1 (5 bases). Trimming took off 3 bases at V and 8 bases at J, with 13 bases between the two ends. The germline V gene encodes CDR1 MGHDK and CDR2 SYGVNS. The CDR3 totals 14 residues. CDR3 sequence (DNA): TGTGCCAGCAGTGATCCACAGGTGGGGGGGGAGCTGTTTTTT. Its translation: CASSDPQVGGELFF.

The table lists this clonotype with many counts. J is TRBJ1-1 and V is TRBV12-3 or TRBV12-4; D is uncertain. The CDR3 length is 12 residues. Trimming stripped 6 bases from V and 3 bases from J, with 8 bases between. The DNA of the CDR3 is TGTGCCAGCAGAGGGCAGGACACTGAAGCTTTCTTT. As protein: CASRGQDTEAFF.

The chain joins TRBV6-2 or TRBV6-3 to TRBJ2-5; D might be TRBD1 or TRBD2, each matching 5 bases. This CDR3 region has 13 residues. The germline V and J ends were trimmed by 5 bases and 10 bases, with 17 bases remaining between them. Germline V lookup: CDR1 MNHEY, CDR2 SVGEGT. The CDR3: CASSTPGTRVQYF. The DNA for the CDR3 is TGTGCCAGCAGTACCCCAGGGACCCGGGTCCAGTACTTC.

This clonotype showed up many times. This chain links TRBV20-1 with TRBJ1-1; TRBD1 matches 7 bases. J gave up 5 bases and V 2 bases, and 5 bases lay outside the gene matches. CDR3 length: 13 amino acids. Germline V gene sequence: CDR1 DFQATT, CDR2 SNEGSKA (reference sequence). The CDR3 here is CSARRQGVTEAFF. DNA of the CDR3: TGCAGTGCTAGAAGACAGGGAGTGACTGAAGCTTTCTTT.